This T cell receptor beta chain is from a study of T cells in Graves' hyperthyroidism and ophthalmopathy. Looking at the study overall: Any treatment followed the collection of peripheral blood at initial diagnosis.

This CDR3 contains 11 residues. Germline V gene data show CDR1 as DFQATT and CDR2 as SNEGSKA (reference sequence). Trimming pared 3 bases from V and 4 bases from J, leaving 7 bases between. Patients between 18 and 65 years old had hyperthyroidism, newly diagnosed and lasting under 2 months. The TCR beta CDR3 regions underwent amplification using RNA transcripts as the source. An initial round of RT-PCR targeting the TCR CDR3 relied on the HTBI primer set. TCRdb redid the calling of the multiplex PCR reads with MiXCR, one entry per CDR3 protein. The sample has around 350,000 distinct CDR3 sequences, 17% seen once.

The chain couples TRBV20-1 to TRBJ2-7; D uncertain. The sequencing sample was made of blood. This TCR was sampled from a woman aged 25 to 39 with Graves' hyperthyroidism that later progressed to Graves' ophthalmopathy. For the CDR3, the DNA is TGCAGTGCTAGGGCCTATTACGAGCAGTACTTC. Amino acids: CSARAYYEQYF.